The T cell receptor (beta chain) under discussion was sequenced for a study of T cell repertoires in cytomegalovirus infection. On the study more broadly: Newly reported HLA-C-restricted and thoroughly characterized HLA-B-restricted CMV epitopes were employed. CMV infection plus the matching HLA type was flagged by public TCR beta signatures. Study observations and caveats: Carriers of CMV plus the relevant HLA were identified by cumulative public TCR beta family frequency. Within the response measured ex vivo, HLA-C-restricted CMV-specific TCR beta clonotypes were dominant.

CDR1 is MNHEY and CDR2 is SVGEGT in the germline V gene. V shed 4 bases, J shed 2 bases, and the junction held 9 bases outside the gene matches. The CDR3 spans 16 residues. TCRdb called the reads again in MiXCR, with one record for every CDR3 protein. This table holds approximately 1,000,000 distinct CDR3 sequences, 25% to 40% found once. Points on this clonotype: Its antigen is not known.

Sequencing used cultured CD8+ T cells from PBMCs, obtained from culture after CMV antigen stimulation. This receptor was taken from a human donor in good health (CMV status not recorded). Some clones in this sample may be carry-over from other donors' samples. This sequence joins TRBV6-2 or TRBV6-3 and TRBJ2-3; 7 nucleotides match TRBD2. Written as DNA, the CDR3 is TGTGCCAGCAGTTTCCCCACGAGCGGGGACACAGATACGCAGTATTTT. This translates into CASSFPTSGDTDTQYF.